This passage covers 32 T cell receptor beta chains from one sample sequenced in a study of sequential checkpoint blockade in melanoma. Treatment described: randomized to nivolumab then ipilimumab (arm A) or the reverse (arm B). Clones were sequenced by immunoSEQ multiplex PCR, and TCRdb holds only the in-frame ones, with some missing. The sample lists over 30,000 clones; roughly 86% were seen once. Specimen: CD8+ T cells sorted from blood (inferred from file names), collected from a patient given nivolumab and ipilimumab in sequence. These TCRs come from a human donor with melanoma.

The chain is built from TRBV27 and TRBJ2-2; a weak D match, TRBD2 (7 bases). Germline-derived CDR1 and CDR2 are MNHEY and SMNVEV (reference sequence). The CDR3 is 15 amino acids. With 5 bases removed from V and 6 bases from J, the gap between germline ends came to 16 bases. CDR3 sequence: CASSLIGGPAGELFF. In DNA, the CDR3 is TGTGCCAGCAGTCTCATCGGGGGGCCGGCCGGGGAGCTGTTTTTT.

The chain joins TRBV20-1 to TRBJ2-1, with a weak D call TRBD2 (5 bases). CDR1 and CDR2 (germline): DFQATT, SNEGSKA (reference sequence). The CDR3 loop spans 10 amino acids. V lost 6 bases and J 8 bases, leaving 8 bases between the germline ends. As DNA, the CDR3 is TGCAGTGCCGAGGAGGATGAGCAGTTCTTC. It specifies CSAEEDEQFF.

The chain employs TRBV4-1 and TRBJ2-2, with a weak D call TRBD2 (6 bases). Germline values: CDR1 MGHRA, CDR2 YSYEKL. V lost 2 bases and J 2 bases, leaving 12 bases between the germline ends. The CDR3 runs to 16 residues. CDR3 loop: CASSQYGRDNTGELFF. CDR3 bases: TGCGCCAGCAGCCAATACGGGCGGGACAACACCGGGGAGCTGTTTTTT.

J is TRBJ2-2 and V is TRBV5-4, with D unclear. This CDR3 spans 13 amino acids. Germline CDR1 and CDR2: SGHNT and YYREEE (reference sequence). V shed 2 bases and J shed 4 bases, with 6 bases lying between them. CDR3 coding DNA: TGTGCCAGCAGCTTTAGCAGCACCGGGGAGCTGTTTTTT. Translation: CASSFSSTGELFF. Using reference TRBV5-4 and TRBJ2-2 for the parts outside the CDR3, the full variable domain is ETGVTQSPTHLIKTRGQQVTLRCSSQSGHNTVSWYQQALGQGPQFIFQYYREEENGRGNFPPRFSGLQFPNYSSELNVNALELDDSALYLCASSFSSTGELFFGEGSRLTVL.

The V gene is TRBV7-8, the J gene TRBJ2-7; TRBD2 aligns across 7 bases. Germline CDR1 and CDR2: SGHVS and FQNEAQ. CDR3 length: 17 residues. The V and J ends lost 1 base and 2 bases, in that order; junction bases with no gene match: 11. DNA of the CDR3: TGTGCCAGCAGCTTAGTCTTGGGGGACTACCCTACCTACGAGCAGTACTTC. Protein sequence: CASSLVLGDYPTYEQYF.

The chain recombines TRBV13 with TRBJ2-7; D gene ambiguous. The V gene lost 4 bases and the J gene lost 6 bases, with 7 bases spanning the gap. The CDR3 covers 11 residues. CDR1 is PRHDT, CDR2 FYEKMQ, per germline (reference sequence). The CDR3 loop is CASSSAGEQYF. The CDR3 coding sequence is TGTGCCAGCAGCTCCGCCGGCGAGCAGTACTTC.

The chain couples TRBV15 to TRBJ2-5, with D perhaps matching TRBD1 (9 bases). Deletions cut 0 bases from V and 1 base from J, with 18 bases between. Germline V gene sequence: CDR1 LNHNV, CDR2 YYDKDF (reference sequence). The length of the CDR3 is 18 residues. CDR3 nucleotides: TGTGCCACCAGCAGAGAACGGGAGGGACAGGGCCCCCAAGAGACCCAGTACTTC. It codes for CATSREREGQGPQETQYF.

The CDR3 nucleotides read TGTGCCAGCACCTGGACAGGGAGCACTGAAGCTTTCTTT. Its protein is CASTWTGSTEAFF. The gene calls are TRBV28 and TRBJ1-1; TRBD1 matches at 8 bases. Germline V gene lookup returns CDR1 MDHEN and CDR2 SYDVKM. The CDR3 is 13 amino acids. V trimming: 7 bases; J trimming: 4 bases; junction bases outside the gene matches: 5.

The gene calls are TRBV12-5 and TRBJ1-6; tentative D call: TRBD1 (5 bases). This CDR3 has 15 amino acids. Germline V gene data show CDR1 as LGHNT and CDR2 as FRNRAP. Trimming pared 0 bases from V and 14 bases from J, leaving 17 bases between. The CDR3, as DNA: TGTGCTAGTGGTTTGGTACCTGGGGGGACCCCGACCCTCCACTTT. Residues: CASGLVPGGTPTLHF.

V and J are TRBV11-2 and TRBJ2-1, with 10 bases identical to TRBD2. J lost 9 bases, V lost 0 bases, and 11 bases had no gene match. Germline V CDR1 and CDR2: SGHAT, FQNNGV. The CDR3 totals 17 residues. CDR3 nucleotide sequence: TGTGCCAGCAGCTTAGAGCTCGGGACTAGCGTGAGGGGTGAGCAGTTCTTC. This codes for CASSLELGTSVRGEQFF.

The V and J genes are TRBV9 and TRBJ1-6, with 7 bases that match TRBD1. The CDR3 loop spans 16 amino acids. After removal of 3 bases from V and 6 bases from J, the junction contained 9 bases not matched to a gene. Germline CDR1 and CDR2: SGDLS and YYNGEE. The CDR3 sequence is CASSDGTAYINSPLHF. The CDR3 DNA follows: TGTGCCAGCAGCGACGGGACAGCCTATATTAATTCACCCCTCCACTTT.

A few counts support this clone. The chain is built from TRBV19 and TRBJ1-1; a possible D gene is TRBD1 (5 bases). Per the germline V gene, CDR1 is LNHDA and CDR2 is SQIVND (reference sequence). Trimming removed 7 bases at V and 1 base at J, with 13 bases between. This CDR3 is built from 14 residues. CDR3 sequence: CASTLQQANTEAFF. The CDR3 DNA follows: TGTGCCAGTACCCTCCAACAGGCGAACACTGAAGCTTTCTTT.

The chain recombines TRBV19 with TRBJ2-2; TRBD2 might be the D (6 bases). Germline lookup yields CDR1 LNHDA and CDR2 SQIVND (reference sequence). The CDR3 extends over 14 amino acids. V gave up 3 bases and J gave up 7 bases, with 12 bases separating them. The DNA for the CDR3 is TGTGCCAGTAGTATTGCGGGAATTGGCGGGGAGCTGTTTTTT. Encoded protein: CASSIAGIGGELFF.

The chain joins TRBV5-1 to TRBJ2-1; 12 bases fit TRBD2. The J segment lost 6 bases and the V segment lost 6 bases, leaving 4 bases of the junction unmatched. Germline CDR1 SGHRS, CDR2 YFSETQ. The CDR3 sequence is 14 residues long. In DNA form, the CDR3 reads TGCGCCAGCACCTCTAGCGGGGGGGCCAATGAGCAGTTCTTC. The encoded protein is CASTSSGGANEQFF.

As DNA, the CDR3 is TGCAGCGTTGAGACAGACCACTCCTACGAGCAGTACTTC. This gives the protein CSVETDHSYEQYF. The V gene is TRBV29-1, the J gene TRBJ2-7; perhaps TRBD1 as D (5 bases). Per the germline V gene, CDR1 is SQVTM and CDR2 is ANQGSEA. The CDR3 has 13 residues. The ends were cut back, 3 bases at V and 0 bases at J, with 9 bases in the middle.

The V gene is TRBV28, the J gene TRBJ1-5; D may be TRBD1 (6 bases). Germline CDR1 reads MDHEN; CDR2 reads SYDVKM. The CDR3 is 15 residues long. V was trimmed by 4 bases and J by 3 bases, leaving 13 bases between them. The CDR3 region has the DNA TGTGCCAGCAGTTCGGACAGCTATAACAATCAGCCCCAGCATTTT. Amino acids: CASSSDSYNNQPQHF.

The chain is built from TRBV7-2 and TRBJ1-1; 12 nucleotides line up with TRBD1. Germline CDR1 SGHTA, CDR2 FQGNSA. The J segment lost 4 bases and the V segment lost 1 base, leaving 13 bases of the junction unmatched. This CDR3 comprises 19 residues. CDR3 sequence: CASSLGAPGQGALGTEAFF. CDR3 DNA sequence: TGTGCCAGCAGCTTAGGGGCCCCGGGACAGGGGGCGCTGGGCACTGAAGCTTTCTTT.

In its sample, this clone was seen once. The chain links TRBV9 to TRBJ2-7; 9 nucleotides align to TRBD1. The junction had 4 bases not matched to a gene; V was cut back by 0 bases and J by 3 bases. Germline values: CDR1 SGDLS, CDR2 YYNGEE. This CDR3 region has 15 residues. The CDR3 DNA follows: TGTGCCAGCAGCGTAGCAGGGACAGGGTACTACGAGCAGTACTTC. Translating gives CASSVAGTGYYEQYF.

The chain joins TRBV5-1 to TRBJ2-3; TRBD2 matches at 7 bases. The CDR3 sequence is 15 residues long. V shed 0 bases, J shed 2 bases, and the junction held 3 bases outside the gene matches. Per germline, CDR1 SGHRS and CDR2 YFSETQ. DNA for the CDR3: TGCGCCAGCAGCTTGGTCCGGGGGGACACAGATACGCAGTATTTT. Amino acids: CASSLVRGDTDTQYF. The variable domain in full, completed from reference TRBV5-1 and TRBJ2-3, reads KAGVTQTPRYLIKTRGQQVTLSCSPISGHRSVSWYQQTPGQGLQFLFEYFSETQRNKGNFPGRFSGRQFSNSRSEMNVSTLELGDSALYLCASSLVRGDTDTQYFGPGTRLTVL.

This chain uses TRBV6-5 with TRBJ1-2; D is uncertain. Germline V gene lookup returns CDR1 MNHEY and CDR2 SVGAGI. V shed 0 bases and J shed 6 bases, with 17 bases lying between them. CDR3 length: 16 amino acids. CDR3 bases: TGTGCCAGCAGTTACTCGATAGCCCGGCCGGAGGATGGCTACACCTTC. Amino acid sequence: CASSYSIARPEDGYTF.

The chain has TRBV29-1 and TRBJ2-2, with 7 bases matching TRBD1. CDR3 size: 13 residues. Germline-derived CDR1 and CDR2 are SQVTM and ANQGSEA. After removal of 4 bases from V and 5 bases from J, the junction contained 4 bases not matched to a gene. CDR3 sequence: CSVVGRGTGELFF. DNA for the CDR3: TGCAGCGTTGTTGGCAGGGGGACCGGGGAGCTGTTTTTT.

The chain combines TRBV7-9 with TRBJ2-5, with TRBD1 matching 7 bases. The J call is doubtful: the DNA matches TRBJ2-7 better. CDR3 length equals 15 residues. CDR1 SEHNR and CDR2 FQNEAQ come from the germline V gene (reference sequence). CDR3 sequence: CASSLPGQPSYEQYF. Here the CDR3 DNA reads TGTGCCAGCAGCTTACCGGGACAGCCATCCTACGAGCAGTACTTC.

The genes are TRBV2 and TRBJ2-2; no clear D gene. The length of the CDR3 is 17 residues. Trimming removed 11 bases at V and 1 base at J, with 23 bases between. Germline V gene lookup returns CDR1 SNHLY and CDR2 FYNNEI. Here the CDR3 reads CAAGRSPVTVNTGELFF. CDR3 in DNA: TGTGCCGCAGGAAGAAGCCCCGTCACAGTGAACACCGGGGAGCTGTTTTTT. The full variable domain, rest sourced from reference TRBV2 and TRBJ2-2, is EPEVTQTPSHQVTQMGQEVILRCVPISNHLYFYWYRQILGQKVEFLVSFYNNEISEKSEIFDDQFSVERPDGSNFTLKIRSTKLEDSAMYFCAAGRSPVTVNTGELFFGEGSRLTVL.

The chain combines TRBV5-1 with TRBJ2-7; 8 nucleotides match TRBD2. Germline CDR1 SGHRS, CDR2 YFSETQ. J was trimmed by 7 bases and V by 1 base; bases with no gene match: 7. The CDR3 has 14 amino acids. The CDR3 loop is CASSLSGGPIEQYF. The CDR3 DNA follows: TGCGCCAGCAGCTTGTCGGGAGGGCCAATTGAGCAGTACTTC.

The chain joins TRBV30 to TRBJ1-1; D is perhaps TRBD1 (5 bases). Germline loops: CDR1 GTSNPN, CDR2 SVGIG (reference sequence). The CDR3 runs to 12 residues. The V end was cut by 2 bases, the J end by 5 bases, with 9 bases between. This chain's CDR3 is CAWSQTVTEAFF. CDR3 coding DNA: TGTGCCTGGAGTCAGACAGTAACTGAAGCTTTCTTT.

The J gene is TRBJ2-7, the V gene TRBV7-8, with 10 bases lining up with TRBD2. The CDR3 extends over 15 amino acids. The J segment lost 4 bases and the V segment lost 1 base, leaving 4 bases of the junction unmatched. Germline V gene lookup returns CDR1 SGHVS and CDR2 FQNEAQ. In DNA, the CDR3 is TGTGCCAGCAGCTTAGTTTCTAGCGGGAGATACGAGCAGTACTTC. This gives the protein CASSLVSSGRYEQYF.

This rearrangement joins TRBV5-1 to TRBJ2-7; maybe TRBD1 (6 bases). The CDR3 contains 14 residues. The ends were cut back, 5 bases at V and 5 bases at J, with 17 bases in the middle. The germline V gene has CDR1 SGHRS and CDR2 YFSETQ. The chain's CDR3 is CASRSRQGLDEQYF. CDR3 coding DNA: TGCGCCAGCAGGTCCCGTCAGGGGCTGGACGAGCAGTACTTC.

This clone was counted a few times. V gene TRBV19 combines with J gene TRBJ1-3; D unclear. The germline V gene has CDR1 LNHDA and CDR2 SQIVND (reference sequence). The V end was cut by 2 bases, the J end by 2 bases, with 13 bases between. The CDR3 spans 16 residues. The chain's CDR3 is CASSISLGAAGNTIYF. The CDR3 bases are TGTGCCAGTAGTATAAGTCTTGGAGCAGCTGGAAACACCATATATTTT.

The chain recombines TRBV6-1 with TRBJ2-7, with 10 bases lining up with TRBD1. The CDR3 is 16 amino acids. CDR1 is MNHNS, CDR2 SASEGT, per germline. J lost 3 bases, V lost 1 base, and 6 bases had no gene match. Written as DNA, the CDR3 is TGTGCCAGCAGTGAAGAGGGGACAGGGGCCTACTACGAGCAGTACTTC. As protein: CASSEEGTGAYYEQYF.

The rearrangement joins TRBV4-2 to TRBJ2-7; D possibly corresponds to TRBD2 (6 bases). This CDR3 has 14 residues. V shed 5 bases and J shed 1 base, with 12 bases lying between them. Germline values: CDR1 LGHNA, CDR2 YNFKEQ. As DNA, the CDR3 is TGTGCCAGCAGCATTGGGACTGAGTCCTACGAGCAGTACTTC. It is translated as CASSIGTESYEQYF.

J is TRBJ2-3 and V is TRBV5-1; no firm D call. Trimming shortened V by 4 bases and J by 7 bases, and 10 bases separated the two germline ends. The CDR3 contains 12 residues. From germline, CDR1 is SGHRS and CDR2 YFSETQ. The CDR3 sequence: CASSPERNTQYF. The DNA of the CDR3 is TGCGCCAGCAGCCCCGAGCGAAATACGCAGTATTTT. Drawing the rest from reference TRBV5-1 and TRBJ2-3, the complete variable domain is KAGVTQTPRYLIKTRGQQVTLSCSPISGHRSVSWYQQTPGQGLQFLFEYFSETQRNKGNFPGRFSGRQFSNSRSEMNVSTLELGDSALYLCASSPERNTQYFGPGTRLTVL.

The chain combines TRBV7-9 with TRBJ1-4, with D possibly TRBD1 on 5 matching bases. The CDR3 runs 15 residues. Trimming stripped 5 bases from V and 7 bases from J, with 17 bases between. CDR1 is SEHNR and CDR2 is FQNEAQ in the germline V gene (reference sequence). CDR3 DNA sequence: TGTGCCAGCAGCCCGCTATCGCAGGGTGTTGAAAAACTGTTTTTT. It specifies CASSPLSQGVEKLFF.